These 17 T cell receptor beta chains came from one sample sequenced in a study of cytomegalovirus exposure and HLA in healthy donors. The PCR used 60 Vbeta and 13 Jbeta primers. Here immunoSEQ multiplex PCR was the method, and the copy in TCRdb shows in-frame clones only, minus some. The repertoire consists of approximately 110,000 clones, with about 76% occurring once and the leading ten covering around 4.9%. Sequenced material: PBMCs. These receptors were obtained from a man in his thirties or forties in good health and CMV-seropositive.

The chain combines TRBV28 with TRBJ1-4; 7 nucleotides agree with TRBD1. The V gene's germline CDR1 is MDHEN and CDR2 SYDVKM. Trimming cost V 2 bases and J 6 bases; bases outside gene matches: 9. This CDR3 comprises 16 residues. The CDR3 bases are TGTGCCAGCAGTTTAACGGCAGGGGGTTCTTATGAAAAACTGTTTTTT. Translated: CASSLTAGGSYEKLFF.

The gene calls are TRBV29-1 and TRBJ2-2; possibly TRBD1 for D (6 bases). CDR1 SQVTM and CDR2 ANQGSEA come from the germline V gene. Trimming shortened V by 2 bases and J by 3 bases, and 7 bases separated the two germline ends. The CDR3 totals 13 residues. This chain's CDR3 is CSVEKGDTGELFF. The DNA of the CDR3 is TGCAGCGTTGAAAAGGGGGACACCGGGGAGCTGTTTTTT.

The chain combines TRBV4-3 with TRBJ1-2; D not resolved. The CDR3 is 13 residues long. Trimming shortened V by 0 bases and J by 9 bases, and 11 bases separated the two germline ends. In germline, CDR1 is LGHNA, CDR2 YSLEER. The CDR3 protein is CASSQDPLRSYTF. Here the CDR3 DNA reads TGCGCCAGCAGCCAAGACCCCTTGAGAAGCTACACCTTC.

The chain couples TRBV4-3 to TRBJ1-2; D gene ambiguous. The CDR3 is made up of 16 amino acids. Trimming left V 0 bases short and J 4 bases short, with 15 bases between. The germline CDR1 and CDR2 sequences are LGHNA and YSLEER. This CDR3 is CASSQDRDGILYGYTF. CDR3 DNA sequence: TGCGCCAGCAGCCAAGATCGGGATGGAATTCTCTATGGCTACACCTTC.

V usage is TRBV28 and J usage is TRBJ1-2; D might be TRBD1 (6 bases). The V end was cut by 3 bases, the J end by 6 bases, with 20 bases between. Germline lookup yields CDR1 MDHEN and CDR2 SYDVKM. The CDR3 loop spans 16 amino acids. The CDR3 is CASSFGLTGTRHGYTF. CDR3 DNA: TGTGCCAGCAGTTTCGGTCTCACAGGGACAAGACATGGCTACACCTTC.

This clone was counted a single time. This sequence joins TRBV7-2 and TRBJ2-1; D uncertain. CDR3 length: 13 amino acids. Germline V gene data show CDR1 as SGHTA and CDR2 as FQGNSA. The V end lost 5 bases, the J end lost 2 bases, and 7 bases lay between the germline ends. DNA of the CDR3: TGTGCCAGCAGCCCTACGGCCTACAATGAGCAGTTCTTC. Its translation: CASSPTAYNEQFF.

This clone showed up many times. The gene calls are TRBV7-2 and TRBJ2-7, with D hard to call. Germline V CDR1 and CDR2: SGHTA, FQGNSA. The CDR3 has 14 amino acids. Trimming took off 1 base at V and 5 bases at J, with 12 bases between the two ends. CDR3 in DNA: TGTGCCAGCAGCTTAGTAGCCCTTGCGCACGAGCAGTACTTC. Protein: CASSLVALAHEQYF. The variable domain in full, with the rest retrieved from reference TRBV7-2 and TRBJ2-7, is GAGVSQSPSNKVTEKGKDVELRCDPISGHTALYWYRQSLGQGLEFLIYFQGNSAPDKSGLPSDRFSAERTGGSVSTLTIQRTQQEDSAVYLCASSLVALAHEQYFGPGTRLTVT.

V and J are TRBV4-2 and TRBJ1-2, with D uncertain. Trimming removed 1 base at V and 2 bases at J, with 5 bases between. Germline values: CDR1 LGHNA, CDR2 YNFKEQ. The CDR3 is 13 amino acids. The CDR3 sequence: CASSQGPNYGYTF. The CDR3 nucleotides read TGTGCCAGCAGCCAAGGGCCGAACTATGGCTACACCTTC.

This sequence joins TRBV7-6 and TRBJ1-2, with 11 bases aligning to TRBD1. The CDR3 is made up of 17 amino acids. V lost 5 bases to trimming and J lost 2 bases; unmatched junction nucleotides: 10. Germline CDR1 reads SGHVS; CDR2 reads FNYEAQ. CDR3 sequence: CASSPRTGGYSNYGYTF. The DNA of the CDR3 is TGTGCCAGCAGCCCTCGGACAGGGGGCTATTCAAACTATGGCTACACCTTC.

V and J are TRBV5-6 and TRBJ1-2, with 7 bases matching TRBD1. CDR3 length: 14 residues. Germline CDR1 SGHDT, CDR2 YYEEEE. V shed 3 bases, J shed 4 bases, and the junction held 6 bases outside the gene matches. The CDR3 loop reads CASSSTGVLYGYTF. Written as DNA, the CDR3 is TGTGCCAGCAGCTCCACAGGGGTGCTCTATGGCTACACCTTC.

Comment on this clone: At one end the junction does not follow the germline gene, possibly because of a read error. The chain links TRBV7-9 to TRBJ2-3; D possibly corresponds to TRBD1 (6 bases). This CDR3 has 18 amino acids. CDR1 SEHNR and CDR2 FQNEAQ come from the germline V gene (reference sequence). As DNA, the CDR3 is TGTTCCAGCAGCTTATTTTTAGGGGGAATAGGGTCTGTTTATACGCAGTATTTT. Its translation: CSSSLFLGGIGSVYTQYF.

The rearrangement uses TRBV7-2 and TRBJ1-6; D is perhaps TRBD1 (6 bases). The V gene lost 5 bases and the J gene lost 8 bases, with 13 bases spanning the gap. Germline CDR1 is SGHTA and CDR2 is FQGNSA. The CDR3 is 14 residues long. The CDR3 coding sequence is TGTGCCAGCAGCCTACAGGGACGTTATTCACCCCTCCACTTT. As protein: CASSLQGRYSPLHF. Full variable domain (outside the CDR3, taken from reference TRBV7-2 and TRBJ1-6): GAGVSQSPSNKVTEKGKDVELRCDPISGHTALYWYRQSLGQGLEFLIYFQGNSAPDKSGLPSDRFSAERTGGSVSTLTIQRTQQEDSAVYLCASSLQGRYSPLHFGNGTRLTVT.

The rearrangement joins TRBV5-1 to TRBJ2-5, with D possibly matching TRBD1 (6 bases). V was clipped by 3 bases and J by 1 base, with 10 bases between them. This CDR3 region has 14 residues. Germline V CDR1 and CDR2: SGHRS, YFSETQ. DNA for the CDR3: TGCGCCAGCAGCTCCGGGACACTCCAAGAGACCCAGTACTTC. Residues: CASSSGTLQETQYF.

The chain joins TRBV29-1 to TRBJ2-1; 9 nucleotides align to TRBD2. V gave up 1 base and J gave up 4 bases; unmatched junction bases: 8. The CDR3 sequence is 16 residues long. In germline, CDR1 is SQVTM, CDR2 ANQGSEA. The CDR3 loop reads CSVEVVWRGGYNEQFF. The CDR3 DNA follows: TGCAGCGTTGAAGTGGTGTGGCGGGGGGGGTACAATGAGCAGTTCTTC.

The CDR3 reads CASSPPRSSGNTIYF. In DNA, the CDR3 is TGTGCCAGCTCACCCCCCCGGAGCTCTGGAAACACCATATATTTT. This sequence joins TRBV18 and TRBJ1-3; D gene uncertain. V lost 3 bases to trimming and J lost 0 bases, with 9 bases between them. The length of the CDR3 is 15 residues. CDR1 and CDR2 from the germline V gene are KGHSH and LQKENI.

Here the CDR3 DNA reads TGTGCCAGCAGCTCAAGCCGGGGAGAGCAGTACTTC. It encodes CASSSSRGEQYF. This rearrangement joins TRBV9 to TRBJ2-7; a weak D match, TRBD2 (5 bases). The CDR3 loop spans 12 amino acids. The V gene's germline CDR1 is SGDLS and CDR2 YYNGEE. V lost 4 bases and J lost 7, with 12 bases in between.

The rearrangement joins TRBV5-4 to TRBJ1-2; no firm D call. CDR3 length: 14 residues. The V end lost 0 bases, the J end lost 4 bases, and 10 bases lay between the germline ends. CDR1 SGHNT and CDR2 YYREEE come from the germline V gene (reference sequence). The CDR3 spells CASSLARSGYGYTF. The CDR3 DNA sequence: TGTGCCAGCAGCTTGGCCAGGTCTGGCTATGGCTACACCTTC.